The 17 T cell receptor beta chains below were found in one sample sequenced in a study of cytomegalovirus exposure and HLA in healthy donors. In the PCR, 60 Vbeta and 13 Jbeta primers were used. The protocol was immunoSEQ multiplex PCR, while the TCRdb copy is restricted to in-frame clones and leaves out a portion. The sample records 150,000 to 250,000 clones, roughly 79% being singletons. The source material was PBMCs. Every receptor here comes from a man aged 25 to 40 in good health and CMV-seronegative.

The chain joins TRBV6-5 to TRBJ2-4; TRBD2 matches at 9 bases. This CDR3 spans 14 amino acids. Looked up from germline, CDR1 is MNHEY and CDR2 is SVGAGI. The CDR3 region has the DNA TGTGTCACTAGGGCGGGAGGGTTAAAAAACATTCAGTACTTC. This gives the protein CVTRAGGLKNIQYF.

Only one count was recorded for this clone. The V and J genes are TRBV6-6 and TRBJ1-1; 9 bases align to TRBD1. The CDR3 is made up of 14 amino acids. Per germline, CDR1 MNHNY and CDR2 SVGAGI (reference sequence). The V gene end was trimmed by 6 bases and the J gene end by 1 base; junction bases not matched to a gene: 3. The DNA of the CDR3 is TGTGCCAGCAGCTTGGACAGGGGGAACACTGAAGCTTTCTTT. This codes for CASSLDRGNTEAFF.

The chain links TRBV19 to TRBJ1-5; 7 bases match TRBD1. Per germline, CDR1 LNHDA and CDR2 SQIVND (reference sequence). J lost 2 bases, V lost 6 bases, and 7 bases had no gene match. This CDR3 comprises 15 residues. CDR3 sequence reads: CASSQDRVGNQPQHF. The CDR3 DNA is TGTGCCAGTAGCCAAGACAGGGTAGGCAATCAGCCCCAGCATTTT.

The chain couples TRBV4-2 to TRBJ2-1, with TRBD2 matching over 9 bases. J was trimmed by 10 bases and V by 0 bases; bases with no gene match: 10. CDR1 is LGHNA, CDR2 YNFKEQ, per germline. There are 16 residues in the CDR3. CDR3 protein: CASSQELAGRIREQFF. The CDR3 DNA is TGTGCCAGCAGCCAAGAGCTAGCGGGGAGAATTCGAGAGCAGTTCTTC.

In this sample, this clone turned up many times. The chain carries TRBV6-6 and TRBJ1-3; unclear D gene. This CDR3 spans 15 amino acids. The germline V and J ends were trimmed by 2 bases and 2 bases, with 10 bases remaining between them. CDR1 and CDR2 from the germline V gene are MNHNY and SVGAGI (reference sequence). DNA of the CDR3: TGTGCCAGCAGTTACGAGGGCGTGACTGGAAACACCATATATTTT. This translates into CASSYEGVTGNTIYF.

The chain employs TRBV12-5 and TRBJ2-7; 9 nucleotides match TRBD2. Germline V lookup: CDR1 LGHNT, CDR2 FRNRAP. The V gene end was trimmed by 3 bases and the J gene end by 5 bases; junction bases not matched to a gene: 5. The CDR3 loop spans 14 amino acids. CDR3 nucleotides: TGTGCTAGTGGTTTCGGGACTAGCATAGACGAGCAGTACTTC. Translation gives CASGFGTSIDEQYF.

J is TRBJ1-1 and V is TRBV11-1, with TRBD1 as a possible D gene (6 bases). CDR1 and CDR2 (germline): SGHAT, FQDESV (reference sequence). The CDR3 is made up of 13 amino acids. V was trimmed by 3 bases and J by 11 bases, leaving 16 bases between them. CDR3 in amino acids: CASSFSRGAEAFF. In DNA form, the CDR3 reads TGTGCCAGCAGCTTTTCCAGGGGCGCGGAGGCTTTCTTT.

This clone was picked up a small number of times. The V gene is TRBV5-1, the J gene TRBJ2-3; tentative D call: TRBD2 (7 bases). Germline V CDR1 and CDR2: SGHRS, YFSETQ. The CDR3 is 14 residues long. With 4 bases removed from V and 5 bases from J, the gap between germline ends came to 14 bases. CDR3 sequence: CASSEGGGGDTQYF. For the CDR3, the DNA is TGCGCCAGCAGCGAGGGAGGGGGAGGAGATACGCAGTATTTT.

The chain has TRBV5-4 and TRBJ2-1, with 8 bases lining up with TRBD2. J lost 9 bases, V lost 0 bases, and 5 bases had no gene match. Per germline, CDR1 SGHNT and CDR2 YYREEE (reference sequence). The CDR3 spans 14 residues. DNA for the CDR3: TGTGCCAGCAGCTTGGCTCCGGGAGGGGGTGAGCAGTTCTTC. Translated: CASSLAPGGGEQFF.

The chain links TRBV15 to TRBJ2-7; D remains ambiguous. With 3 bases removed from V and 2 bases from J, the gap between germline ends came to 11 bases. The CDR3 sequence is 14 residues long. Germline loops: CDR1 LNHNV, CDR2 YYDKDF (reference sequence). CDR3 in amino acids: CATSRSESTYEQYF. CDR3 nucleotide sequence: TGTGCCACCAGCAGGTCCGAGTCGACCTACGAGCAGTACTTC.

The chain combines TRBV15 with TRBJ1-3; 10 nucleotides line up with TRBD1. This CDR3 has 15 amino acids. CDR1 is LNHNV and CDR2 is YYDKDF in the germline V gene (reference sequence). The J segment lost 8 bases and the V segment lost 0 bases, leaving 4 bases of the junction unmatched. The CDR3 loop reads CATSRDGQGGDTIYF. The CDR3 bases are TGTGCCACCAGCAGAGACGGACAGGGGGGGGACACCATATATTTT.

The CDR3 sequence is CASSSRTGSNGANVLTF. The CDR3 region has the DNA TGTGCCAGCAGCTCCAGGACAGGGTCGAACGGGGCCAACGTCCTGACTTTC. The rearrangement links TRBV5-6 to TRBJ2-6, with 8 positions matching TRBD1. Germline trimming cut 3 bases from V and 4 bases from J; bases unmatched to any gene: 9. Germline lookup yields CDR1 SGHDT and CDR2 YYEEEE. CDR3 length: 17 residues. The entire variable domain, with the rest obtained from reference TRBV5-6 and TRBJ2-6, is as follows: DAGVTQSPTHLIKTRGQQVTLRCSPKSGHDTVSWYQQALGQGPQFIFQYYEEEERQRGNFPDRFSGHQFPNYSSELNVNALLLGDSALYLCASSSRTGSNGANVLTFGAGSRLTVL.

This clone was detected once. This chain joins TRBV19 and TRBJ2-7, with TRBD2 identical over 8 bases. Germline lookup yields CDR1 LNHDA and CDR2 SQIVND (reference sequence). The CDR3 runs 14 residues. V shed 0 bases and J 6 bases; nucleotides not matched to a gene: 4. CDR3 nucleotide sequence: TGTGCCAGTAGTATAGAAGGACTAGCCGGCGAGCAGTACTTC. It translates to CASSIEGLAGEQYF.

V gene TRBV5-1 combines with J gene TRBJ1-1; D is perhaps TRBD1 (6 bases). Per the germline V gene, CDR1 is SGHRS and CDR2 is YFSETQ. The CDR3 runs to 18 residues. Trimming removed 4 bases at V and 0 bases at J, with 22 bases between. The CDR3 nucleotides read TGCGCCAGCAGCCCGCGCGAAAGGACAGATCCATTGAACACTGAAGCTTTCTTT. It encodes CASSPRERTDPLNTEAFF.

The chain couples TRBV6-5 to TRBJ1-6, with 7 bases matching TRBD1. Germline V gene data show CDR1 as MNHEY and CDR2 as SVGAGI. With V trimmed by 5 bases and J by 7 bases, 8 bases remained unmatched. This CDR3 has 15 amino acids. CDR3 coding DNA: TGTGCCAGCAGTGGGGACAGCCTTTGGAATTCACCCCTCCACTTT. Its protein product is CASSGDSLWNSPLHF.

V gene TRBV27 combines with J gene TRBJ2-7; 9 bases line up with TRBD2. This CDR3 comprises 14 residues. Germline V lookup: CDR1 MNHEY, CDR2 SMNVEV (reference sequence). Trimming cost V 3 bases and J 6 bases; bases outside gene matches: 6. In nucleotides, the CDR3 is TGTGCCAGCAGTTTGGGTAGCGGGAGCCGCGAGCAGTACTTC. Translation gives CASSLGSGSREQYF.

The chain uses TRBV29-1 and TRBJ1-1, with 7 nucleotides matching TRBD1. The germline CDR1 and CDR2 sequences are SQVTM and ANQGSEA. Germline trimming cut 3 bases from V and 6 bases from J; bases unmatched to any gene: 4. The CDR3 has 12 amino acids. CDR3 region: CSVEAGGAEAFF. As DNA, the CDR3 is TGCAGCGTTGAGGCAGGGGGTGCTGAAGCTTTCTTT. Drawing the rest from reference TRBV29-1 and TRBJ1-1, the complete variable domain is SAVISQKPSRDICQRGTSLTIQCQVDSQVTMMFWYRQQPGQSLTLIATANQGSEATYESGFVIDKFPISRPNLTFSTLTVSNMSPEDSSIYLCSVEAGGAEAFFGQGTRLTVV.